This is a list of T cell receptor beta chains from one sample in a study of blood T cell repertoires in COVID-19. Data came from immunoSEQ multiplex PCR; TCRdb stores just in-frame clones and leaves some out. Of 150,000 or so clones listed, about 83% are singletons. The specimen sequenced was peripheral blood. These receptors were collected from a woman aged 55-69 years with COVID-19, enrolled during active disease. The CDR3 runs from the conserved cysteine through the conserved F or W. The D gene is left open where the match is weak. Size tells how often a clone was seen (once, few, many) or the class of an expanded clone, and some rows leave it out.

CDR3aa: CASSPRVLYNSPLHF
CDR3nt: TGTGCCAGCAGTCCCAGGGTACTCTATAATTCACCCCTCCACTTT
abundance: .
d_gene: .
j_gene: TRBJ1-6
v_gene: TRBV2

CDR3aa: CASSSGSTQTGYTF
CDR3nt: TGCGCCAGCAGCTCTGGTAGCACCCAGACCGGCTACACCTTC
abundance: .
d_gene: .
j_gene: TRBJ1-2
v_gene: TRBV5-1

CDR3aa: CASSESPFRREKLFF
CDR3nt: TGTGCCAGCAGTGAATCCCCGTTTCGCCGGGAAAAACTGTTTTTT
abundance: .
d_gene: .
j_gene: TRBJ1-4
v_gene: TRBV25-1

CDR3aa: CAWIETGHGYTF
CDR3nt: TGTGCCTGGATCGAGACAGGGCACGGCTACACCTTC
abundance: once
d_gene: TRBD1
j_gene: TRBJ1-2
v_gene: TRBV30

CDR3aa: CASSSRQGMNTEAFF
CDR3nt: TGTGCCAGCAGCAGCCGACAGGGGATGAACACTGAAGCTTTCTTT
abundance: .
d_gene: TRBD1
j_gene: TRBJ1-1
v_gene: TRBV11-1

CDR3aa: CSVTLAKNIQYF
CDR3nt: TGCAGCGTGACACTAGCCAAAAACATTCAGTACTTC
abundance: .
d_gene: .
j_gene: TRBJ2-4
v_gene: TRBV29-1

CDR3aa: CASSLGTGINTEAFF
CDR3nt: TGCGCCAGCAGCTTGGGTACAGGGATCAACACTGAAGCTTTCTTT
abundance: .
d_gene: .
j_gene: TRBJ1-1
v_gene: TRBV5-1

CDR3aa: CASGQGAGANVLTF
CDR3nt: TGTGCCAGTGGACAGGGGGCTGGGGCCAACGTCCTGACTTTC
abundance: .
d_gene: TRBD1
j_gene: TRBJ2-6
v_gene: TRBV2

CDR3aa: CASSLDRGRRLGYTF
CDR3nt: TGTGCCAGCAGCTTGGACAGGGGGCGCCGACTTGGCTACACCTTC
abundance: .
d_gene: TRBD1
j_gene: TRBJ1-2
v_gene: TRBV5-4

CDR3aa: CATSRGRETQYF
CDR3nt: TGTGCCACCAGCAGAGGCCGGGAGACCCAGTACTTC
abundance: .
d_gene: .
j_gene: TRBJ2-5
v_gene: TRBV15

CDR3aa: CASSQEQRQGSYTF
CDR3nt: TGCGCCAGCAGCCAAGAGCAGAGACAGGGGAGCTACACCTTC
abundance: .
d_gene: TRBD1
j_gene: TRBJ1-2
v_gene: TRBV4-1

CDR3aa: CASSQRSSANTQYF
CDR3nt: TGTGCCAGCAGCCAACGGTCTAGCGCTAATACGCAGTATTTT
abundance: .
d_gene: .
j_gene: TRBJ2-3
v_gene: TRBV14

CDR3aa: CASSLDFAGELFF
CDR3nt: TGCGCCAGCAGCTTGGACTTCGCCGGGGAGCTGTTTTTT
abundance: .
d_gene: .
j_gene: TRBJ2-2
v_gene: TRBV5-1

CDR3aa: CASSLAGRVDEQFF
CDR3nt: TGTGCCAGCAGCTTGGCGGGCAGGGTGGATGAGCAGTTCTTC
abundance: .
d_gene: .
j_gene: TRBJ2-1
v_gene: TRBV5-6

CDR3aa: CASSALTGGYTGELFF
CDR3nt: TGTGCCAGCAGTGCCCTTACAGGGGGGTACACCGGGGAGCTGTTTTTT
abundance: .
d_gene: TRBD1
j_gene: TRBJ2-2
v_gene: TRBV6-6

CDR3aa: CATSRRTGSDGNQPQHF
CDR3nt: TGTGCCACCAGCAGACGTACAGGGTCGGACGGCAATCAGCCCCAGCATTTT
abundance: .
d_gene: .
j_gene: TRBJ1-5
v_gene: TRBV15

CDR3aa: CASSPRSRTGDSNQPQHF
CDR3nt: TGTGCCAGCAGCCCCCGCTCCCGGACAGGGGATAGCAATCAGCCCCAGCATTTT
abundance: .
d_gene: .
j_gene: TRBJ1-5
v_gene: TRBV21-1

CDR3aa: CASSEVRAGPYGYTF
CDR3nt: TGTGCCAGCAGTGAAGTGAGGGCAGGACCCTATGGCTACACCTTC
abundance: .
d_gene: .
j_gene: TRBJ1-2
v_gene: TRBV6-1

CDR3aa: CASSERLAGPTGELFF
CDR3nt: TGTGCCAGCAGTGAACGGCTAGCGGGACCCACCGGGGAGCTGTTTTTT
abundance: once
d_gene: TRBD2
j_gene: TRBJ2-2
v_gene: TRBV2

CDR3aa: CASSDDGSSGANVLTF
CDR3nt: TGTGCCAGCAGTGACGACGGGAGCTCTGGGGCCAACGTCCTGACTTTC
abundance: once
d_gene: .
j_gene: TRBJ2-6
v_gene: TRBV6-4

CDR3aa: CASRLERQGIIGNQPQHF
CDR3nt: TGCGCCAGCAGACTGGAGAGACAGGGGATTATTGGGAATCAGCCCCAGCATTTT
abundance: once
d_gene: TRBD1
j_gene: TRBJ1-5
v_gene: TRBV5-1

CDR3aa: CASSHQKNYGYTF
CDR3nt: TGTGCCAGCAGCCATCAGAAGAACTATGGCTACACCTTC
abundance: .
d_gene: .
j_gene: TRBJ1-2
v_gene: TRBV6-2/TRBV6-3

CDR3aa: CASSPGSTGGYTF
CDR3nt: TGTGCCAGCAGCCCAGGGTCTACGGGTGGCTACACCTTC
abundance: .
d_gene: .
j_gene: TRBJ1-2
v_gene: TRBV6-6

CDR3aa: CASSYSGAGTYGYTF
CDR3nt: TGTGCCAGCAGTTACTCGGGGGCAGGGACCTATGGCTACACCTTC
abundance: .
d_gene: .
j_gene: TRBJ1-2
v_gene: TRBV6-5

CDR3aa: CASIGQGMNTEAFF
CDR3nt: TGTGCCAGCATAGGACAGGGTATGAACACTGAAGCTTTCTTT
abundance: .
d_gene: TRBD1
j_gene: TRBJ1-1
v_gene: TRBV7-3

CDR3aa: CASSPRTGLNTEAFF
CDR3nt: TGTGCCAGCTCACCACGGACAGGCCTGAACACTGAAGCTTTCTTT
abundance: .
d_gene: TRBD1
j_gene: TRBJ1-1
v_gene: TRBV18

CDR3aa: CATSRDRGSGNTIYF
CDR3nt: TGTGCCACCAGCAGGGACAGGGGCTCTGGAAACACCATATATTTT
abundance: .
d_gene: TRBD1
j_gene: TRBJ1-3
v_gene: TRBV15

CDR3aa: CASSLYTTGTNEKLFF
CDR3nt: TGTGCCAGCAGCTTATATACGACAGGGACTAATGAAAAACTGTTTTTT
abundance: .
d_gene: TRBD1
j_gene: TRBJ1-4
v_gene: TRBV11-2